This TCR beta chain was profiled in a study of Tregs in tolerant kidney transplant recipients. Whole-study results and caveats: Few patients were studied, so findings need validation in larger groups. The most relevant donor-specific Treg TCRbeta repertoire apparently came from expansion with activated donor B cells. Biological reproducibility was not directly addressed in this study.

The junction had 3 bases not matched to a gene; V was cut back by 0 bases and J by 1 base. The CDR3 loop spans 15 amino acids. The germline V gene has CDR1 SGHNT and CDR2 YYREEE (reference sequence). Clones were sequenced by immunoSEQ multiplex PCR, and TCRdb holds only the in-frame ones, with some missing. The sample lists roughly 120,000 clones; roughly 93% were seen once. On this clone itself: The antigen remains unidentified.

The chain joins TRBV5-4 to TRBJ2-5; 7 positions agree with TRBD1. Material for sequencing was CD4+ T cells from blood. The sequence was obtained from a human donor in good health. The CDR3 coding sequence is TGTGCCAGCAGCTTGGCTAGGGGGCTCCAAGAGACCCAGTACTTC. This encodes CASSLARGLQETQYF.